This TCR beta chain was captured by sequencing in a study of memory CD4+ T cells and cytomegalovirus serostatus. The method was immunoSEQ multiplex PCR; TCRdb's version includes in-frame clones alone and lacks a portion of them. The sample has roughly 50,000 clones; around three quarters are singletons. The sort gate was single viable CD3+CD4+CD8-CD45RO+ cells for memory CD4+ T cells. Germline values: CDR1 MDHEN, CDR2 SYDVKM. Trimming at V came to 6 bases and at J to 3 bases, leaving 6 bases not matched to a gene. The CDR3 runs 14 residues. The gene calls are TRBV28 and TRBJ2-7, with 9 bases fitting TRBD1. Material: memory CD4+ T cells from blood. This receptor was taken from an adult in good health and CMV-seronegative. Here the CDR3 reads CASSRQGVGYEQYF. DNA for the CDR3: TGTGCCAGCAGCCGACAGGGGGTAGGCTACGAGCAGTACTTC. Filled out from reference TRBV28 and TRBJ2-7, the complete variable domain reads DVKVTQSSRYLVKRTGEKVFLECVQDMDHENMFWYRQDPGLGLRLIYFSYDVKMKEKGDIPEGYSVSREKKERFSLILESASTNQTSMYLCASSRQGVGYEQYFGPGTRLTVT.